The rows below give T cell receptor beta chains drawn from one sample of a study of shared clonotypes between healthy human individuals. TCRdb keeps only in-frame clones here, not all; method: immunoSEQ multiplex PCR. The table shows 2.3 million or so clones, with 85% to 95% occurring only once. The specimen sequenced was naive CD4+ T cells from PBMCs. The receptors shown here come from a man between 18 and 35 years old in good health. Some clones in this sample may be carry-over from other donors' samples. CDR3s include the opening cysteine and the closing phenylalanine or tryptophan. The order of the fields is clone size, J gene, V gene, D gene, CDR3 DNA, CDR3 protein. A D gene is named only where the DNA matches it firmly. For some rows the clone size is stated as once, few or many, or as a class when expanded; others skip it.

>NA|TRBJ2-3|TRBV14|NA
TGTGCCAGCAGCCAAGTGCGGTTGGGACACCTCCTCACAGATACGCAGTATTTT
CASSQVRLGHLLTDTQYF
>NA|TRBJ2-3|TRBV4-3|TRBD2
TGCGCCAGCAGCCATCGGCGGGAGGGCGCAGATACGCAGTATTTT
CASSHRREGADTQYF
>NA|TRBJ2-7|TRBV7-6|NA
TGTGCCAGCAGCTCTTATGGCACAGGGAACTACGAGCAGTACTTC
CASSSYGTGNYEQYF
>NA|TRBJ1-2|TRBV7-2|NA
TGTGCCAGCAGCTTCTTCGGGGGCCTATCCTATGGCTACACCTTC
CASSFFGGLSYGYTF
>NA|TRBJ2-5|TRBV5-4|NA
TGTGCCAGCAGCAGGGGGGTAGAGTACCAAGAGACCCAGTACTTC
CASSRGVEYQETQYF
>NA|TRBJ2-7|TRBV19|NA
TGTGCCAGTAGTTCCCTCTACGAGCAGTACTTC
CASSSLYEQYF
>NA|TRBJ2-2|TRBV19|NA
TGTGCCAGTAGTCTCGCTAATATCAACACCGGGGAGCTGTTTTTT
CASSLANINTGELFF
>NA|TRBJ1-6|TRBV21-1|NA
TGTGCCAGCAGCCTGAAGGGCCTCGGGGGGCAGAAGTCACCCCTCCACTTT
CASSLKGLGGQKSPLHF
>NA|TRBJ1-2|TRBV6-5|NA
TGTGCCAGCAGAACAGGGTACCTAGGCTACACCTTC
CASRTGYLGYTF
>NA|TRBJ2-7|TRBV5-8|NA
TGTGCCAGCAGCCCGGGCCTTTTGGGGATCTACGAGCAGTACTTC
CASSPGLLGIYEQYF
>NA|TRBJ2-7|TRBV5-1|TRBD1
TGCGCCAGCAGCTCCGGGACAGGAAGCTACGAGCAGTACTTC
CASSSGTGSYEQYF
>many|TRBJ1-5|TRBV28|NA
TGTGCCAGCAGTTTAACGATCCGAAAGGATCAGCCCCAGCATTTT
CASSLTIRKDQPQHF